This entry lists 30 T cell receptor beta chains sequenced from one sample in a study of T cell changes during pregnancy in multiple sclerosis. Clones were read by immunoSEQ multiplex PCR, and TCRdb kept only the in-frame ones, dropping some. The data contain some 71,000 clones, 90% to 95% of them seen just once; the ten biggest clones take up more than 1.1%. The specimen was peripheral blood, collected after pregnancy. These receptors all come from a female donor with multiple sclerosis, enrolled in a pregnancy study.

The CDR3 loop reads CASSSPGQSQDTQYF. The CDR3 DNA sequence: TGTGCCAGTAGTTCACCGGGACAGTCTCAAGATACGCAGTATTTT. The rearrangement links TRBV19 to TRBJ2-3; TRBD1 matches at 7 bases. Germline CDR1 LNHDA, CDR2 SQIVND (reference sequence). This CDR3 spans 15 amino acids. J gave up 5 bases and V 5 bases, and 10 bases lay outside the gene matches.

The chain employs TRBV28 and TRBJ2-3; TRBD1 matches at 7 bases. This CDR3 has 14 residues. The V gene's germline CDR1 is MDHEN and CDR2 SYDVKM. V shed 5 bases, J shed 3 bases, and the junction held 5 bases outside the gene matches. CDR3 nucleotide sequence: TGTGCCAGCAGTCCGGGACAGATTACAGATACGCAGTATTTT. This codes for CASSPGQITDTQYF.

The CDR3 coding sequence is TGTGCCAGCAGCTTATTTTGGGCTAGCGGGAGGCAAGTCGACAATGAGCAGTTCTTC. Residues: CASSLFWASGRQVDNEQFF. This chain connects TRBV7-9 to TRBJ2-1, with 11 positions matching TRBD2. Germline trimming cut 2 bases from V and 5 bases from J; bases unmatched to any gene: 14. Germline loops: CDR1 SEHNR, CDR2 FQNEAQ (reference sequence). The CDR3 is 19 amino acids.

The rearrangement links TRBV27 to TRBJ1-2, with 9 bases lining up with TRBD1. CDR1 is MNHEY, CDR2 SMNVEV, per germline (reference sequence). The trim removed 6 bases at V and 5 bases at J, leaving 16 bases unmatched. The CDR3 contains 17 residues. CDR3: CASRRGNWDREPYGYTF. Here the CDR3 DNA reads TGTGCCAGCAGGAGGGGGAACTGGGACAGGGAACCTTATGGCTACACCTTC.

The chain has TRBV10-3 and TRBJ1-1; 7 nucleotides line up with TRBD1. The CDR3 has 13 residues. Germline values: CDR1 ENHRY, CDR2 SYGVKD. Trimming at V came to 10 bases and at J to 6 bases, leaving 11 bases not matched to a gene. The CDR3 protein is CATGGQDAPEAFF. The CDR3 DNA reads TGTGCCACGGGCGGACAGGACGCCCCTGAAGCTTTCTTT.

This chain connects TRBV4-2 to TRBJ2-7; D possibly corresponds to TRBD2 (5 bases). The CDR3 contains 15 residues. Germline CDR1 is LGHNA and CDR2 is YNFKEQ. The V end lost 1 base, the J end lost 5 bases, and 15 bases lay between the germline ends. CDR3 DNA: TGTGCCAGCAGCCAAGCGCTGGCCGGAGCGGACGAGCAGTACTTC. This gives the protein CASSQALAGADEQYF.

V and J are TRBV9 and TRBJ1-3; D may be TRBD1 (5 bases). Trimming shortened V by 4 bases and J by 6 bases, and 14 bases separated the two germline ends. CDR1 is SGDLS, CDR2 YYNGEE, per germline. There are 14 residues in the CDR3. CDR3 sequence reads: CASSPRQGQNTIYF. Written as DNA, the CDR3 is TGTGCCAGCAGCCCCCGGCAGGGCCAAAACACCATATATTTT.

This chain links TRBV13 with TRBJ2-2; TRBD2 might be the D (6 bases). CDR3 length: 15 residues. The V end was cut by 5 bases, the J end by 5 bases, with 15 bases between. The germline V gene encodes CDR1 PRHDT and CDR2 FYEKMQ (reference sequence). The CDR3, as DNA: TGTGCCAGCAGCCCAGAGGGGACTTTGACCGGGGAGCTGTTTTTT. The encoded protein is CASSPEGTLTGELFF.

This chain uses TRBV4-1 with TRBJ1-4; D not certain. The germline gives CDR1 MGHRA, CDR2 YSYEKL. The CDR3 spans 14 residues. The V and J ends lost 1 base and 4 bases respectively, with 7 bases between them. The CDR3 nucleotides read TGCGCCAGCAGCCAAGTTCAGTATAATGAAAAACTGTTTTTT. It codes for CASSQVQYNEKLFF.

The CDR3 protein is CASSLYPWTGKIETQYF. CDR3 sequence (DNA): TGTGCCAGCAGCTTATACCCCTGGACAGGGAAGATAGAGACCCAGTACTTC. J is TRBJ2-5 and V is TRBV7-9; 8 bases are a match to TRBD1. CDR1 is SEHNR and CDR2 is FQNEAQ in the germline V gene (reference sequence). J gave up 4 bases and V 2 bases, and 12 bases lay outside the gene matches. The CDR3 covers 17 residues.

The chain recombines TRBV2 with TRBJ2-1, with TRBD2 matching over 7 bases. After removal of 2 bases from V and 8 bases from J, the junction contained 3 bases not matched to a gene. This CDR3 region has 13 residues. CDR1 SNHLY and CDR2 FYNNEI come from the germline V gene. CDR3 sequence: CASSEPGRDEQFF. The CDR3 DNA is TGTGCCAGCAGTGAACCAGGGAGGGATGAGCAGTTCTTC.

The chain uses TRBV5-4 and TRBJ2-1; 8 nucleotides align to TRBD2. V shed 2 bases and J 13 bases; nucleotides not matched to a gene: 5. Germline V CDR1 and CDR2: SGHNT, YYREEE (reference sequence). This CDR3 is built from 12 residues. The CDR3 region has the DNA TGTGCCAGCAGCTTTATAAGCGGGGGCCAGTTCTTC. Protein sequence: CASSFISGGQFF.

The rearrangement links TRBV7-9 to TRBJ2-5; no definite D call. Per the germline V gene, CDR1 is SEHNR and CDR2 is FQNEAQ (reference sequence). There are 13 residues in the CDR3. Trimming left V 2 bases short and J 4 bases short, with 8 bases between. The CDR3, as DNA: TGTGCCAGCAGCTTATTTTACATAGAGACCCAGTACTTC. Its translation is CASSLFYIETQYF.

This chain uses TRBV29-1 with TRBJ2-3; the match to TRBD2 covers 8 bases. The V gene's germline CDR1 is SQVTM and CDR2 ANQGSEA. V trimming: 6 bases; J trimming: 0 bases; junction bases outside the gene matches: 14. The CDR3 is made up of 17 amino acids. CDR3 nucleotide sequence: TGCAGCGTGGGGGGACTAGTTGGGGGTCCCAGCACAGATACGCAGTATTTT. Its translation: CSVGGLVGGPSTDTQYF.

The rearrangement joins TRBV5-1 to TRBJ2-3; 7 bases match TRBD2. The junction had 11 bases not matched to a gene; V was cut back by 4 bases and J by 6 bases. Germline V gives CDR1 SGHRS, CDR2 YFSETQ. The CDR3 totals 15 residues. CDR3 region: CASSPTLAAPDTQYF. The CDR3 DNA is TGCGCCAGCAGCCCTACCCTAGCGGCTCCCGATACGCAGTATTTT.

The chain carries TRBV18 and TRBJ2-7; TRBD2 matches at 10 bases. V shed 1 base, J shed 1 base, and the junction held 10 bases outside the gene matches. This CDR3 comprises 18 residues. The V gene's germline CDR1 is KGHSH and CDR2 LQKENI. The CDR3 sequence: CASSPRSAGGPDSYEQYF. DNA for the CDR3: TGTGCCAGCTCACCACGCTCAGCGGGAGGGCCTGATTCCTACGAGCAGTACTTC.

CDR3 coding DNA: TGTGCCAGTAGTACCTCCGCCCCATCCGGGTATAACTATGGCTACACCTTC. It yields the protein CASSTSAPSGYNYGYTF. J is TRBJ1-2 and V is TRBV19; D is unresolved. The CDR3 loop spans 17 amino acids. Germline V lookup: CDR1 LNHDA, CDR2 SQIVND (reference sequence). Trimming stripped 4 bases from V and 1 base from J, with 19 bases between.

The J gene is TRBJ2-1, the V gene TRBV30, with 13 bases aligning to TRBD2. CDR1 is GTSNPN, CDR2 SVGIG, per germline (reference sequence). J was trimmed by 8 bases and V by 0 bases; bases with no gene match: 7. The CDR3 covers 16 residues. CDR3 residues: CAWSVLETSGRHEQFF. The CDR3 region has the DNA TGTGCCTGGAGTGTACTGGAGACTAGCGGGAGGCATGAGCAGTTCTTC.

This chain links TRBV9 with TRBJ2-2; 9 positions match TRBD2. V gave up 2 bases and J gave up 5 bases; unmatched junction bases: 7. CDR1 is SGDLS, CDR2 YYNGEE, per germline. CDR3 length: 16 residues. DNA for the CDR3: TGTGCCAGCAGCGTTTTAGCGGGAGCTGGAACCGGGGAGCTGTTTTTT. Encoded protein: CASSVLAGAGTGELFF.

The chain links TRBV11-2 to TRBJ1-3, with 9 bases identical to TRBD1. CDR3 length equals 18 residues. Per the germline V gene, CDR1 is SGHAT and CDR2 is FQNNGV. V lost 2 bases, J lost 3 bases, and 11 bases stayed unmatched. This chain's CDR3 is CASSLTGGAKPLGNTIYF. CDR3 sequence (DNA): TGTGCCAGCAGCTTAACAGGGGGCGCGAAGCCTCTTGGAAACACCATATATTTT.

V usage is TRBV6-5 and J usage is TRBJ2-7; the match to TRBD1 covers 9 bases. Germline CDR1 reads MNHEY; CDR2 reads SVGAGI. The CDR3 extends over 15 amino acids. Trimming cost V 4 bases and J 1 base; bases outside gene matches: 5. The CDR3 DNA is TGTGCCAGCAGTTTTTCCGGGACAGGGTCCTACGAGCAGTACTTC. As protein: CASSFSGTGSYEQYF.

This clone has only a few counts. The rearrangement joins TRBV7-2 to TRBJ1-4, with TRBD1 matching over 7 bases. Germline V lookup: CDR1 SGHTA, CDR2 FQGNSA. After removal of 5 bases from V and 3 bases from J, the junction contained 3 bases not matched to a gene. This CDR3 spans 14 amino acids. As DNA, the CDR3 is TGTGCCAGCAGCGCCGGGACAGCTAATGAAAAACTGTTTTTT. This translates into CASSAGTANEKLFF.

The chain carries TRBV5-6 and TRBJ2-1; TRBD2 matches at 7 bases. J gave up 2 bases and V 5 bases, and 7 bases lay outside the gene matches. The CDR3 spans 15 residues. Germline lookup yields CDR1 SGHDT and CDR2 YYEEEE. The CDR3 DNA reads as TGTGCCAGCAGGGATCTAGCGGAAACCTACAATGAGCAGTTCTTC. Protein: CASRDLAETYNEQFF.

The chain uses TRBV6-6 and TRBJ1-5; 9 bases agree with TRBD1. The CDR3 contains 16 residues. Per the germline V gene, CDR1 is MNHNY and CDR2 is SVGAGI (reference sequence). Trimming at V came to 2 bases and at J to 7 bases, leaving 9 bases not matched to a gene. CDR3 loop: CASSYLQGQGDQPQHF. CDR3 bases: TGTGCCAGCAGTTACCTCCAGGGACAGGGAGACCAGCCCCAGCATTTT.

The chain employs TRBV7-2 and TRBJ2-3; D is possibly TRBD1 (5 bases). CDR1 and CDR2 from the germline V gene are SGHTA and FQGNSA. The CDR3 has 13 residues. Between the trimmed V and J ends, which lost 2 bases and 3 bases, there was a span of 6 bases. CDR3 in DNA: TGTGCCAGCAGCTTACAGGGAACAGATACGCAGTATTTT. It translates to CASSLQGTDTQYF.

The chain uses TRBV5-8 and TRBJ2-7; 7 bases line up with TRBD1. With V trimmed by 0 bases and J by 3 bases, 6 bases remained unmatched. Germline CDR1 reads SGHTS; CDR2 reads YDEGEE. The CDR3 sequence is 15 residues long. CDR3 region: CASSLEGQLSYEQYF. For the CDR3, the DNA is TGTGCCAGCAGCTTGGAGGGACAGTTAAGCTACGAGCAGTACTTC.

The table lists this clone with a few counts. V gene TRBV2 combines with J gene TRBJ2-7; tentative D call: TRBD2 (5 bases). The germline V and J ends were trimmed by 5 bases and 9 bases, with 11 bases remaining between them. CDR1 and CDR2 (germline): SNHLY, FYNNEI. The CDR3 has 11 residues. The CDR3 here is CASSTTRGQYF. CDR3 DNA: TGTGCCAGCAGTACCACCCGGGGGCAGTACTTC.

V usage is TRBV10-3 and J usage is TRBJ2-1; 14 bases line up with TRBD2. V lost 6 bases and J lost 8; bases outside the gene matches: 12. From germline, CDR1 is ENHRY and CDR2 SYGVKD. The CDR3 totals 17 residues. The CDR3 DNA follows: TGTGCCATCAGGACCGGGACTAGCGGGAGCGGTATCGATGAGCAGTTCTTC. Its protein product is CAIRTGTSGSGIDEQFF.

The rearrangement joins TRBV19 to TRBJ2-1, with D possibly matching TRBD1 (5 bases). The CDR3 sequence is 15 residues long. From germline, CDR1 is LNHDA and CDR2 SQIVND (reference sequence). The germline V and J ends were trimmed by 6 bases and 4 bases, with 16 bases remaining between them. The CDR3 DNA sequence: TGTGCCAGTAGGAAAGACAGAAATGTTTACAATGAGCAGTTCTTC. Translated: CASRKDRNVYNEQFF.

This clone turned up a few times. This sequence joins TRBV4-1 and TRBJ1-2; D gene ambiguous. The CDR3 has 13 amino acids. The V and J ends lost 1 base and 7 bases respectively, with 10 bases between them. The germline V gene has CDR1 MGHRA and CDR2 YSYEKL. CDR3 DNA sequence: TGCGCCAGCAGCCAAGGGGTTGGGAGTGGCTACACCTTC. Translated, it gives CASSQGVGSGYTF.